This passage covers 3 T cell receptor beta chains from one sample sequenced in a study of blood T cell repertoires in COVID-19. The data were produced by immunoSEQ multiplex PCR, yet TCRdb's version contains in-frame clones alone and is incomplete. The sample lists some 300,000 clones, around nine tenths occurring once. The sequenced sample consisted of PBMCs or T cells enriched from blood (not recorded which). The receptors come from a woman in her 30s who had recovered from COVID-19.

The J gene is TRBJ1-1, the V gene TRBV5-4; 8 nucleotides match TRBD1. The germline V gene has CDR1 SGHNT and CDR2 YYREEE (reference sequence). With V trimmed by 2 bases and J by 4 bases, 4 bases remained unmatched. The length of the CDR3 is 14 residues. CDR3 nucleotides: TGTGCCAGCAGCTTAGACAGGGGTGGCACTGAAGCTTTCTTT. This sequence encodes CASSLDRGGTEAFF.

This clone was found once. The V call is TRBV4-1, the J call TRBJ2-2; 7 bases map to TRBD2. The V segment lost 4 bases and the J segment 6 bases; nucleotides outside the gene matches: 14. CDR3 length: 17 amino acids. Germline CDR1 is MGHRA and CDR2 is YSYEKL. The CDR3 here is CASSRLHLGGSAGELFF. The CDR3 region has the DNA TGCGCCAGCAGCCGCTTGCATCTAGGCGGGAGCGCCGGGGAGCTGTTTTTT.

This chain connects TRBV28 to TRBJ1-1; D is unclear. Trimming cost V 6 bases and J 3 bases, with 14 bases left between them. The germline CDR1 and CDR2 sequences are MDHEN and SYDVKM. The CDR3 sequence is 14 residues long. The CDR3 region is CASRPIQVDTEAFF. In DNA form, the CDR3 reads TGTGCCAGCAGACCGATTCAAGTAGACACTGAAGCTTTCTTT.